This T cell receptor (beta chain) was captured in a study of a mutant IDH1 vaccine in newly diagnosed glioma. Study-wide background: Among treated patients, roughly 60% were male and around 40% female, and mean age was approximately 40 years.

As for this clone: Its antigen is undetermined.

CDR1 SEHNR and CDR2 FQNEAQ come from the germline V gene (reference sequence). The CDR3 runs to 14 residues. V was pared by 10 bases and J by 7 bases, with 22 bases between. The data were produced by immunoSEQ multiplex PCR, yet TCRdb's version contains in-frame clones alone and is incomplete. Altogether approximately 60,000 clones are present, approximately 90% being singletons, with the ten largest covering roughly 4.8%. Time point meaning: week 5, during vaccination. The vaccine gave 300 ug of a 20-mer mutant IDH1 peptide subcutaneously per dose. This chain links TRBV7-9 with TRBJ1-2; D remains unclear. The receptor's source is a middle-aged woman with glioma. Sequenced material: PBMCs, taken from a glioma patient whose treatment included an IDH1 peptide vaccine. The CDR3 DNA follows: TGTGCCACCTACGGGCCCCTCAGGCGGATTGGCTACACCTTC. It translates to CATYGPLRRIGYTF.